This T cell receptor beta chain was recovered during a study of CD8+CD57+ T cells in acquired aplastic anemia. Study-level points and caveats: Researchers reported that CD8+ Simpson's diversity was not significantly different in patients versus controls.

The CDR3 is 14 amino acids. The V gene lost 8 bases and the J gene lost 1 base, with 14 bases spanning the gap. To note about this clonotype: Its antigen is not identified.

The authors sequenced patients whose flow cytometry had shown CD8+CD57+ cell expansion. CDR3 and TCR beta VDJ profiling relied on genomic DNA as the template. TCRdb reprocessed the reads via MiXCR and lists one record per CDR3 protein. The table has approximately 470,000 distinct CDR3 sequences, about a third seen once. The sequencing input was sorted CD4+, CD8+, or CD8+CD57+ T cells (not recorded which) from PBMCs. This chain connects TRBV12-3 or TRBV12-4 to TRBJ1-1; no clear D gene. This TCR was sampled from a human donor with aplastic anemia. The CDR3 is CASRARTGNTEAFF. CDR3 sequence (DNA): TGTGCCAGCCGGGCCCGGACGGGGAACACTGAAGCTTTCTTT.